This section outlines one TCR beta chain sequence together with its context. The antigen is not known. This sample is part of a study of shared clonotypes between healthy human individuals. Whole-study context: Those who served as donors were a couple of women and a few men between the ages of 18 and 49. Used for every donor were three CD4 naive, three CD4 memory, two CD8 naive and one CD8 memory plate. Whole-study results and caveats: Even with large depth, rarefaction showed that sorted-subset sequencing was incomplete.

Genomic DNA belonging to each subset was distributed in equal measure over several immunoSEQ plates. Clones were sequenced by immunoSEQ multiplex PCR, and TCRdb holds only the in-frame ones, with some missing. The sample shows roughly 1,100,000 clones, approximately 70% of them seen only once. J lost 6 bases, V lost 7 bases, and 3 bases had no gene match. Germline loops: CDR1 SNHLY, CDR2 FYNNEI. The CDR3 runs to 13 residues. The sample consisted of memory CD4+ T cells sorted from blood. Subset given: CD45RA-negative fraction. This TCR was recovered from a man aged 18 to 29 in good health. The chain links TRBV2 to TRBJ2-2; 9 nucleotides align to TRBD1. The CDR3 sequence is CASMRQGAGELFF. CDR3 coding DNA: TGTGCCAGCATGCGACAGGGGGCCGGGGAGCTGTTTTTT.